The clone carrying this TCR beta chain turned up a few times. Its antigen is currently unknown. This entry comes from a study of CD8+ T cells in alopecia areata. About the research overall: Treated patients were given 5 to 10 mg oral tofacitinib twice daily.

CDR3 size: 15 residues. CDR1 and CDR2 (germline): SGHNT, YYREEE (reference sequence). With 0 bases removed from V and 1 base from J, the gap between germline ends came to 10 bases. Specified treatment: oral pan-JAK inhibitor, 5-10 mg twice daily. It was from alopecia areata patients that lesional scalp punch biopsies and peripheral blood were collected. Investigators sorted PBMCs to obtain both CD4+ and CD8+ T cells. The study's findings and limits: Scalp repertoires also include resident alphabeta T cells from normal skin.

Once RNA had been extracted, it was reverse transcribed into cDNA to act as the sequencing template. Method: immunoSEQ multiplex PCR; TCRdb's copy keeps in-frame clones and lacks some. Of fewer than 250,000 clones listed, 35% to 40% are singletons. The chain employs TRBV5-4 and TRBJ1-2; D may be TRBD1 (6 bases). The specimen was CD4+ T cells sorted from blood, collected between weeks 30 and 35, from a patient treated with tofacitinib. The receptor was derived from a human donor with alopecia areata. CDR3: CASSLGRGHNYGYTF. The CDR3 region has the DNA TGTGCCAGCAGCTTGGGGAGGGGACATAACTATGGCTACACCTTC.